This T cell receptor beta chain was recovered during a study of shared clonotypes between healthy human individuals. Study-level findings and limits: Exclusively blood specimens were collected; tissue repertoires likely differ. Expectations were that clonotype sharing among donors would be affected by sequencing depth. Against clonotypes common to all four donors, non-shared ones had lower generation probabilities.

The naive CD8 population came from CD45RO-negative cells selected for CCR7, without terminally differentiated effector memory CD45RA+ cells. Original methodology: Because ImmunoSEQ provided only junction sequences with no quality scores, the filtering differed. Measured with immunoSEQ multiplex PCR; TCRdb has only the in-frame clones, and not every one. The D gene and trimming were derived from the DNA, and the V and J assignments and clone size from that table. The table records 750,000 to 1,000,000 clones, 80% to 95% of them present only once. Trimming took off 0 bases at V and 8 bases at J, with 16 bases between the two ends. This CDR3 region has 15 residues. Germline V gene sequence: CDR1 LGHNA, CDR2 YSLEER. Notes on this clone: What it binds is not known.

This sequence originates from a man aged 30 to 45 in good health. The rearrangement links TRBV4-3 to TRBJ1-1; D gene uncertain. The specimen was naive CD8+ T cells sorted from blood. The CDR3 sequence is CASSQDGVGITEAFF. CDR3 coding DNA: TGCGCCAGCAGCCAAGATGGGGTCGGGATAACCGAAGCTTTCTTT.